These T cell receptor beta chains were read from a single sample in a study of blood T cell repertoires in COVID-19. The repertoire was sequenced with immunoSEQ multiplex PCR; TCRdb's copy has only in-frame clones and lacks some. This table has about 47,000 clones, under 90% appearing once. The specimen was peripheral blood. The origin of the receptors is a man older than 75 with active or convalescent COVID-19. CDR3s include the opening cysteine and the closing phenylalanine or tryptophan. The D gene is left open where the match is weak. Part of the rows lack a size; the others show once, few, many or a class for expanded clones.

NA	TRBV4-3	TRBJ1-2	NA	CASSQDSQGWCTF	TGCGCCAGCAGCCAAGACTCTCAGGGGTGGTGCACCTTC
NA	TRBV28	TRBJ1-1	NA	CASSLKGRAAGTEAFF	TGTGCCAGCAGTTTGAAGGGCCGGGCCGCGGGCACTGAAGCTTTCTTT
TRBD2	TRBV5-1	TRBJ2-1	NA	CASSLAAGGGLDEQFF	TGCGCCAGCAGCTTGGCGGCGGGAGGGGGGTTGGATGAGCAGTTCTTC
NA	TRBV27	TRBJ2-7	NA	CASSLSGGRRGEQYF	TGTGCCAGCAGTTTATCGGGTGGCAGGAGGGGCGAGCAGTACTTC
TRBD2	TRBV28	TRBJ2-3	NA	CASSPVAGGRTDTQYF	TGTGCCAGCAGTCCAGTAGCGGGGGGGCGGACAGATACGCAGTATTTT
TRBD1	TRBV3-1/TRBV3-2	TRBJ2-7	NA	CASSQVAQGAGEQYF	TGTGCCAGCAGCCAAGTTGCGCAGGGGGCGGGCGAGCAGTACTTC
TRBD1	TRBV19	TRBJ1-3	NA	CASGGQGSGNTIYF	TGTGCCAGTGGCGGACAGGGCTCTGGAAACACCATATATTTT
NA	TRBV6-5	TRBJ2-1	NA	CASSRRRQADEQFF	TGTGCCAGCAGTCGCCGAAGACAGGCGGATGAGCAGTTCTTC
TRBD2	TRBV24-1	TRBJ2-1	NA	CATSGTSGRKRTSSPSYNEQFF	TGTGCCACCAGTGGTACTAGCGGGAGAAAGAGGACTAGCTCCCCCTCCTACAATGAGCAGTTCTTC
TRBD1	TRBV7-2	TRBJ2-5	NA	CASSLVYTGQGYQETQYF	TGTGCCAGCAGCTTAGTTTATACGGGACAGGGGTACCAAGAGACCCAGTACTTC
NA	TRBV11-2	TRBJ2-4	NA	CASSLDLRSAGAKNIQYF	TGTGCCAGCAGCTTAGATCTTAGATCCGCCGGGGCCAAAAACATTCAGTACTTC
NA	TRBV28	TRBJ2-5	NA	CASSFGLAGETQYF	TGTGCCAGCAGTTTTGGGCTAGCAGGAGAGACCCAGTACTTC
TRBD1	TRBV25-1	TRBJ2-6	NA	CASSATGGVYGANVLTF	TGTGCCAGCAGTGCTACAGGGGGAGTTTATGGGGCCAACGTCCTGACTTTC
NA	TRBV18	TRBJ1-1	few	CASSPSPGGRGTEAFF	TGTGCCAGCTCACCAAGTCCGGGGGGCCGGGGCACTGAAGCTTTCTTT
NA	TRBV6-5	TRBJ2-1	NA	CASSPFRSYNEQFF	TGTGCCAGCTCCCCGTTCCGCTCCTACAATGAGCAGTTCTTC
TRBD2	TRBV7-8	TRBJ2-3	NA	CASSLVLAGALDTQYF	TGTGCCAGCAGCTTGGTACTAGCGGGAGCTTTAGATACGCAGTATTTT
NA	TRBV6-2/TRBV6-3	TRBJ1-5	NA	CASSYIRLLRGQPQHF	TGTGCCAGCAGTTACATCAGACTCCTTAGGGGTCAGCCCCAGCATTTT
NA	TRBV6-1	TRBJ2-5	NA	CASSEAAGNQETQYF	TGTGCCAGCAGTGAAGCAGCAGGGAACCAAGAGACCCAGTACTTC
NA	TRBV10-1	TRBJ2-2	NA	CASGRQSTGELFF	TGCGCCAGCGGACGACAGAGCACCGGGGAGCTGTTTTTT
TRBD2	TRBV6-2/TRBV6-3	TRBJ2-5	NA	CASSSLGLAGKETQYF	TGTGCCAGCAGTTCCCTCGGACTAGCCGGCAAAGAGACCCAGTACTTC
TRBD2	TRBV28	TRBJ2-3	NA	CASSLTASGGYSTDTQYF	TGTGCCAGCAGTTTGACGGCTAGCGGGGGGTATAGCACAGATACGCAGTATTTT
NA	TRBV29-1	TRBJ1-1	NA	CSVARLPNTEAFF	TGCAGCGTAGCGCGACTCCCGAACACTGAAGCTTTCTTT
NA	TRBV6-6	TRBJ1-1	NA	CASSYGQGSREAFF	TGTGCCAGCAGTTACGGCCAGGGGAGTAGAGAAGCTTTCTTT
NA	TRBV2	TRBJ2-3	NA	CARSGTRNRDTQYF	TGTGCCAGGTCAGGGACTCGCAATCGGGATACGCAGTATTTT
TRBD1	TRBV7-2	TRBJ2-7	NA	CASSPGGTGGFEQYF	TGTGCCAGCAGCCCCGGCGGGACAGGGGGCTTTGAGCAGTACTTC
NA	TRBV7-2	TRBJ1-2	NA	CASSFWGQNYGYTF	TGTGCCAGCAGCTTTTGGGGACAAAACTATGGCTACACCTTC